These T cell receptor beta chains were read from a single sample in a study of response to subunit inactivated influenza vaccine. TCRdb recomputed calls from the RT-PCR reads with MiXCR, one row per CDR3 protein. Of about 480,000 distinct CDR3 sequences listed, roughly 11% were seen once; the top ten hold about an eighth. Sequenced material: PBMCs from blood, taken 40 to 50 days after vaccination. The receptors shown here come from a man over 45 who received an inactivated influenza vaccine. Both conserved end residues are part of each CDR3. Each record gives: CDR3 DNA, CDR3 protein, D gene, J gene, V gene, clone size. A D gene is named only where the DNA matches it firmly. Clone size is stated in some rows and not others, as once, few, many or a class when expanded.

DNA: TGTGCCAGCAGCACAGGGTCGAGCAATCAGCCCCAGCATTTT
CDR3: CASSTGSSNQPQHF
D: .
J: TRBJ1-5
V: TRBV7-2
size: few

DNA: TGTGCCAGCACTATAGGAGTGGTGGAGACCCAGTACTTC
CDR3: CASTIGVVETQYF
D: .
J: TRBJ2-5
V: TRBV12-3/TRBV12-4
size: few

DNA: TGCGCCAGCAGCCCCGGGACAGGTGGGAGCTCCTACAATGAGCAGTTCTTC
CDR3: CASSPGTGGSSYNEQFF
D: TRBD1
J: TRBJ2-1
V: TRBV5-1
size: many

DNA: TGTGCCAGCACCTACGGAGGGAGCACAGATACGCAGTATTTT
CDR3: CASTYGGSTDTQYF
D: .
J: TRBJ2-3
V: TRBV12-3/TRBV12-4
size: .

DNA: TGCGCCAGCAGCATCGCGGGACAAAACACCGGGGAGCTGTTTTTT
CDR3: CASSIAGQNTGELFF
D: .
J: TRBJ2-2
V: TRBV5-1
size: few

DNA: TGTGCCAGCATGGGACAGGGGGCCTCCACTGAAGCTTTCTTT
CDR3: CASMGQGASTEAFF
D: TRBD1
J: TRBJ1-1
V: TRBV7-2
size: many

DNA: TGTGCCATCAGCGATATGGGATCGGGGAGAAGTGAGACCCAGTACTTC
CDR3: CAISDMGSGRSETQYF
D: .
J: TRBJ2-5
V: TRBV10-3
size: many

DNA: TGTGCCACCAGTGATGCGGGGGCCGGACAGACCTTTCAGCCCCAGCATTTT
CDR3: CATSDAGAGQTFQPQHF
D: .
J: TRBJ1-5
V: TRBV24-1
size: many

DNA: TGCAGTGCTAGAACACAGCGGGGCAGCACAGATACGCAGTATTTT
CDR3: CSARTQRGSTDTQYF
D: TRBD2
J: TRBJ2-3
V: TRBV20-1
size: few

DNA: TGTGCCAGCAGCTTAAGCGCTGACAATGAGCAGTTCTTC
CDR3: CASSLSADNEQFF
D: .
J: TRBJ2-1
V: TRBV7-3
size: few

DNA: TGTGCCAGCAGCAGCTTACAGGGGGCTGGTCAAGAGACCCAGTACTTC
CDR3: CASSSLQGAGQETQYF
D: TRBD1
J: TRBJ2-5
V: TRBV14
size: few

DNA: TGCGCCAGCAGCATGGGAGAAGTGGATACGCAGTATTTT
CDR3: CASSMGEVDTQYF
D: .
J: TRBJ2-3
V: TRBV5-1
size: .